The next 3 T cell receptor beta chains were all read from a single sample in a study of somatic mutations in cytotoxic T cells in rheumatoid arthritis. TCRdb's table, derived via immunoSEQ multiplex PCR, lists solely in-frame clones and lacks some. In the table there are about 18,000 clones, 80% to 85% of which are singletons. Specimen: CD8+ T cells sorted from blood. The origin of the receptors is an adult with rheumatoid arthritis.

This clone has just a few counts. The chain recombines TRBV13 with TRBJ1-1; D gene uncertain. This CDR3 has 13 residues. Germline V gene sequence: CDR1 PRHDT, CDR2 FYEKMQ (reference sequence). V was shortened by 4 bases and J by 5 bases, with 11 bases between the two germline ends. The CDR3 region has the DNA TGTGCCAGCAGCTCTCCCGCCGAAACTGAAGCTTTCTTT. Encoded protein: CASSSPAETEAFF. Drawing the rest from reference TRBV13 and TRBJ1-1, the complete variable domain is AAGVIQSPRHLIKEKRETATLKCYPIPRHDTVYWYQQGPGQDPQFLISFYEKMQSDKGSIPDRFSAQQFSDYHSELNMSSLELGDSALYFCASSSPAETEAFFGQGTRLTVV.

V and J are TRBV11-3 and TRBJ2-1; 7 bases fit TRBD2. This CDR3 is built from 16 residues. The germline V gene has CDR1 SGHNT and CDR2 YENEEA. The V gene end was trimmed by 4 bases and the J gene end by 2 bases; junction bases not matched to a gene: 8. CDR3 residues: CASSSALADPYNEQFF. For the CDR3, the DNA is TGTGCCAGCAGCTCGGCCCTAGCGGACCCCTACAATGAGCAGTTCTTC.

The V call is TRBV7-2, the J call TRBJ2-7; TRBD2 matches at 11 bases. The CDR3 spans 16 residues. Looked up from germline, CDR1 is SGHTA and CDR2 is FQGNSA. With 5 bases clipped from V and 7 bases from J, the junction kept 13 bases outside the gene matches. The DNA for the CDR3 is TGTGCCAGCAGCCCTACCTTACTAGCGGGAGAAGATGAGCAGTACTTC. This codes for CASSPTLLAGEDEQYF. Together with reference TRBV7-2 and TRBJ2-7, the CDR3 gives the full variable domain: GAGVSQSPSNKVTEKGKDVELRCDPISGHTALYWYRQSLGQGLEFLIYFQGNSAPDKSGLPSDRFSAERTGGSVSTLTIQRTQQEDSAVYLCASSPTLLAGEDEQYFGPGTRLTVT.